Shown below are 14 T cell receptor beta chains from a single sample sequenced in a study of blood T cells in healthy people across ages. Alongside a J-beta primer mix, a sample-barcoded 5' primer served in a second PCR lasting about 6 to 12 cycles. Each CDR3 protein is one row after TCRdb ran MiXCR on the 5' RACE reads. The sample shows about 1.6 million distinct CDR3 sequences, about 35% of them seen only once. Sequencing was carried out using blood. The receptors derive from a woman in her twenties or thirties in good health.

The sample holds a few counts of this clonotype. The gene calls are TRBV6-5 and TRBJ2-7; maybe TRBD2 (5 bases). The CDR3 has 14 residues. The germline V gene encodes CDR1 MNHEY and CDR2 SVGAGI. Trimming pared 2 bases from V and 2 bases from J, leaving 10 bases between. Here the CDR3 DNA reads TGTGCCAGCAGTTACGGCGGAGGTGCCTACGAGCAGTACTTC. Protein product: CASSYGGGAYEQYF.

This clonotype appeared a few times. The V call is TRBV7-3, the J call TRBJ2-1; TRBD1 matches 8 bases. CDR1 is SGHTA and CDR2 is FQGTGA in the germline V gene. Trimming took 0 bases from V and 5 from J; bases not matched to a gene: 6. The CDR3 has 16 residues. CDR3 DNA sequence: TGTGCCAGCAGCTTAACGGCCGGGACAGGAAACAATGAGCAGTTCTTC. It encodes CASSLTAGTGNNEQFF.

This chain links TRBV5-1 with TRBJ2-7; maybe TRBD2 (6 bases). V lost 6 bases to trimming and J lost 1 base, with 14 bases between them. CDR3 size: 14 residues. The V gene's germline CDR1 is SGHRS and CDR2 YFSETQ. CDR3 nucleotides: TGCGCCAGCACTGGGCGGGACGGATCCTACGAGCAGTACTTC. This encodes CASTGRDGSYEQYF.

This clonotype was counted between two and nine times. The CDR3 sequence is CASSTRDRVNGYTF. CDR3 in DNA: TGTGCCAGCAGCACCCGGGACAGGGTTAATGGCTACACCTTC. This chain joins TRBV3-1 and TRBJ1-2, with 9 bases fitting TRBD1. The CDR3 spans 14 residues. Germline values: CDR1 LGHDT, CDR2 YNNKEL (reference sequence). The junction had 7 bases not matched to a gene; V was cut back by 5 bases and J by 6 bases.

This clonotype has ten or more counts. The chain links TRBV10-3 to TRBJ1-5, with D possibly being TRBD1 (5 bases). Germline lookup yields CDR1 ENHRY and CDR2 SYGVKD. Trimming took 4 bases from V and 1 from J, leaving 11 bases between them. The CDR3 spans 15 residues. The CDR3 spells CAISVAGKSNQPQHF. The CDR3 bases are TGTGCCATCAGTGTCGCAGGGAAGAGCAATCAGCCCCAGCATTTT.

The table lists this clonotype with a few counts. An end of the junction differs from the germline gene, which may be a read error. The chain couples TRBV7-6 to TRBJ1-2; D is possibly TRBD1 (6 bases). The CDR3 extends over 16 amino acids. Germline CDR1 and CDR2: SGHVS and FNYEAQ. The CDR3: CASSPQAGQLPYDYTF. The CDR3 DNA reads TGTGCCAGCAGCCCCCAAGCCGGACAGCTACCTTATGACTACACCTTC.

V is TRBV12-3 or TRBV12-4 and J is TRBJ2-7; the D gene could be TRBD1 or TRBD2 (5 bases each). The CDR3 sequence is 16 residues long. Trimming stripped 2 bases from V and 0 bases from J, with 14 bases between. In DNA form, the CDR3 reads TGTGCCAGCAGTTTACGCCCCGGGGCAGGCTCCTACGAGCAGTACTTC. Protein sequence: CASSLRPGAGSYEQYF.

This clonotype occurred many times. This chain joins TRBV29-1 and TRBJ1-2, with 7 positions matching TRBD1. The CDR3 spans 12 residues. J gave up 4 bases and V 7 bases, and 6 bases lay outside the gene matches. Germline assignment: CDR1 SQVTM and CDR2 ANQGSEA. The DNA for the CDR3 is TGCAGCGCAAGGACAGGTCCCTATGGCTACACCTTC. Translating gives CSARTGPYGYTF.

The chain recombines TRBV5-1 with TRBJ2-6, with D perhaps given as TRBD1 or TRBD2 (5 bases each). The V gene lost 3 bases and the J gene lost 2 bases, with 12 bases spanning the gap. Germline V gene sequence: CDR1 SGHRS, CDR2 YFSETQ. CDR3 length: 16 residues. CDR3 region: CASSSGRPTGANVLTF. The DNA of the CDR3 is TGCGCCAGCAGCTCGGGACGACCCACTGGGGCCAACGTCCTGACTTTC.

This clonotype has a handful of counts. This rearrangement joins TRBV28 to TRBJ2-7; 7 bases are a match to TRBD2. Germline V gene data show CDR1 as MDHEN and CDR2 as SYDVKM. The CDR3 covers 13 residues. The V segment lost 9 bases and the J segment 7 bases; nucleotides outside the gene matches: 12. The CDR3 here is CASGAGTPGEQYF. The CDR3 DNA is TGTGCCAGTGGAGCGGGGACCCCCGGGGAGCAGTACTTC.

The chain has TRBV4-1 and TRBJ2-7; 11 nucleotides line up with TRBD2. The V gene's germline CDR1 is MGHRA and CDR2 YSYEKL. The CDR3 totals 18 residues. Trimming at V came to 2 bases and at J to 3 bases, leaving 12 bases not matched to a gene. CDR3 coding DNA: TGCGCCAGCAGCCAAATGGGAGGCCTAGCGGGAGGCTACTACGAGCAGTACTTC. It is translated as CASSQMGGLAGGYYEQYF.

This chain connects TRBV12-3 or TRBV12-4 to TRBJ2-7; 7 positions match TRBD2. The CDR3 is 14 amino acids. V shed 6 bases and J 3 bases; nucleotides not matched to a gene: 8. The CDR3 DNA follows: TGTGCCAGCAGGCTCGGACTAGGCAGCTACGAGCAGTACTTC. Its translation: CASRLGLGSYEQYF.

This clonotype came up a few times. J is TRBJ2-7 and V is TRBV5-1, with a weak D call TRBD2 (6 bases). The CDR3 is 13 residues long. Trimming removed 4 bases from V and 4 bases from J, with 12 bases in between. Germline V gene data show CDR1 as SGHRS and CDR2 as YFSETQ. This CDR3 is CASSDTAGYEQYF. CDR3 bases: TGCGCCAGCAGCGACACCGCGGGATACGAGCAGTACTTC.

There are a few counts of this clonotype. V usage is TRBV5-1 and J usage is TRBJ2-1; D possibly corresponds to TRBD2 (6 bases). The CDR3 sequence is 14 residues long. Germline V lookup: CDR1 SGHRS, CDR2 YFSETQ. The V end lost 2 bases, the J end lost 5 bases, and 11 bases lay between the germline ends. CDR3 protein: CASSFERVNNEQFF. The DNA of the CDR3 is TGCGCCAGCAGCTTTGAGCGGGTTAACAATGAGCAGTTCTTC.